The 25 T cell receptor beta chains in this list originate from one sample, sequenced in a study of T cells after yellow fever vaccination. TCRdb ran MiXCR on the 5' RACE reads and lists one entry per CDR3 protein. The data hold a few hundred thousand distinct CDR3 sequences, with roughly 3.9% observed a single time. The starting material was PBMCs, obtained 5 days after the yellow fever booster vaccination. The source is a man between 18 and 29 years old who received the YFV17D yellow fever vaccine.

This clonotype was observed at least ten times. This chain links TRBV2 with TRBJ2-5, with TRBD1 as a possible D gene (6 bases). Germline V gene data show CDR1 as SNHLY and CDR2 as FYNNEI. CDR3 length: 12 amino acids. V shed 8 bases and J shed 5 bases, with 12 bases lying between them. The CDR3 nucleotides are TGTGCCAGCTCCTTCACAGGGGAGACCCAGTACTTC. It encodes CASSFTGETQYF.

This clonotype was seen more than once but under ten times. This sequence joins TRBV20-1 and TRBJ2-5, with TRBD2 matching over 7 bases. Germline V gene lookup returns CDR1 DFQATT and CDR2 SNEGSKA (reference sequence). The junction had 7 bases not matched to a gene; V was cut back by 6 bases and J by 3 bases. This CDR3 region has 13 residues. The CDR3 loop is CSARGGLEETQYF. Here the CDR3 DNA reads TGCAGTGCGAGGGGAGGGCTCGAAGAGACCCAGTACTTC.

The chain has TRBV5-1 and TRBJ1-4; TRBD1 might be the D (6 bases). Between the trimmed V and J ends, which lost 2 bases and 5 bases, there was a span of 16 bases. This CDR3 has 16 residues. CDR1 SGHRS and CDR2 YFSETQ come from the germline V gene. CDR3 sequence (DNA): TGCGCCAGCAGCTTCCAGGGGACGGCCGAGAATGAAAAACTGTTTTTT. The encoded protein is CASSFQGTAENEKLFF.

This clonotype was counted a few times. J is TRBJ1-2 and V is TRBV5-1; D ambiguous. The CDR3 is 23 amino acids. Trimming removed 0 bases at V and 1 base at J, with 34 bases between. Germline V gene lookup returns CDR1 SGHRS and CDR2 YFSETQ. CDR3: CASSLVFYSPSVFGFGFNYGYTF. Written as DNA, the CDR3 is TGCGCCAGCAGCTTGGTATTTTATTCTCCGTCGGTCTTTGGTTTCGGCTTTAACTATGGCTACACCTTC. The full variable domain, with the rest looked up from reference TRBV5-1 and TRBJ1-2, is KAGVTQTPRYLIKTRGQQVTLSCSPISGHRSVSWYQQTPGQGLQFLFEYFSETQRNKGNFPGRFSGRQFSNSRSEMNVSTLELGDSALYLCASSLVFYSPSVFGFGFNYGYTFGSGTRLTVV.

This chain joins TRBV6-5 and TRBJ2-7, with D perhaps TRBD1 or TRBD2 (5 bases each). The germline V and J ends were trimmed by 6 bases and 2 bases, with 11 bases remaining between them. The length of the CDR3 is 13 residues. CDR1 MNHEY and CDR2 SVGAGI come from the germline V gene. CDR3 sequence reads: CASSPGPTYEQYV. The DNA of the CDR3 is TGTGCCAGCAGCCCGGGACCCACCTACGAGCAGTACGTC.

This clonotype was detected only once. The chain couples TRBV2 to TRBJ2-3; tentative D call: TRBD2 (5 bases). The CDR3 contains 14 residues. V was pared by 6 bases and J by 6 bases, with 16 bases between. From germline, CDR1 is SNHLY and CDR2 FYNNEI. The CDR3 DNA reads as TGTGCCAGCAGGGCATCCCGGGAATCTGATACGCAGTATTTT. Amino acid sequence: CASRASRESDTQYF.

This clonotype was found many times. The chain combines TRBV6-5 with TRBJ1-6; D gene uncertain. The V end lost 5 bases, the J end lost 3 bases, and 8 bases lay between the germline ends. The CDR3 sequence is 14 residues long. The germline gives CDR1 MNHEY, CDR2 SVGAGI. As DNA, the CDR3 is TGTGCCAGCAGTCCCGGCTACTATAATTCACCCCTCCACTTT. Amino acids: CASSPGYYNSPLHF.

This clonotype came up a few times. The rearrangement joins TRBV7-2 to TRBJ1-6; 8 nucleotides match TRBD1. The ends lost 7 bases at V and 6 bases at J; junction bases unmatched: 11. The CDR3 is made up of 16 amino acids. The V gene's germline CDR1 is SGHTA and CDR2 FQGNSA. CDR3 residues: CASTSSRDRPNSPLHF. The CDR3 region has the DNA TGTGCCAGCACGTCCTCTCGGGACAGGCCTAATTCACCCCTCCACTTT.

V usage is TRBV4-3 and J usage is TRBJ2-1, with D unresolved. Germline CDR1 is LGHNA and CDR2 is YSLEER. V lost 1 base, J lost 4 bases, and 14 bases lay in between. This CDR3 comprises 16 residues. The CDR3 is CASSQVALWAYNEQFF. The DNA for the CDR3 is TGCGCCAGCAGCCAAGTGGCCCTTTGGGCATACAATGAGCAGTTCTTC.

This clonotype was seen only a few times. This chain uses TRBV5-8 with TRBJ2-1, with D maybe TRBD1 (5 bases). V was shortened by 10 bases and J by 6 bases, with 14 bases between the two germline ends. The germline gives CDR1 SGHTS, CDR2 YDEGEE. The CDR3 length is 12 residues. CDR3 sequence: CASRVVGNEQFF. CDR3 nucleotide sequence: TGTGCCTCCAGGGTAGTGGGCAATGAGCAGTTCTTC.

This clonotype was recorded many times. The rearrangement links TRBV12-3 or TRBV12-4 to TRBJ2-3; 8 nucleotides match TRBD2. The CDR3 totals 16 residues. Trimming at V came to 1 base and at J to 0 bases, leaving 3 bases not matched to a gene. The CDR3 region is CASSLDQRGSTDTQYF. The CDR3 bases are TGTGCCAGCAGTTTAGACCAGCGGGGGAGCACAGATACGCAGTATTTT.

In its sample, this clonotype was seen many times. The chain employs TRBV11-2 and TRBJ1-6; D may be TRBD1 (5 bases). Germline CDR1 reads SGHAT; CDR2 reads FQNNGV. The CDR3 runs to 14 residues. V was cut by 5 bases and J by 7 bases, with 12 bases left in between. Written as DNA, the CDR3 is TGTGCCAGCAGCCCGAATGACAGAAATTCACCCCTCCACTTT. This gives the protein CASSPNDRNSPLHF.

This clonotype has at least ten counts. The chain carries TRBV4-3 and TRBJ2-1, with 11 bases that match TRBD1. CDR1 is LGHNA, CDR2 YSLEER, per germline. V was clipped by 1 base and J by 3 bases; unmatched bases: 2. The CDR3 consists of 16 residues. The CDR3 coding sequence is TGCGCCAGCAGCCAAGGGACAGGGGGCTTCTACAATGAGCAGTTCTTC. Its translation: CASSQGTGGFYNEQFF.

This sequence joins TRBV7-9 and TRBJ2-1; 7 bases are shared with TRBD1. The CDR3 runs 12 residues. After removal of 5 bases from V and 13 bases from J, the junction contained 8 bases not matched to a gene. Per germline, CDR1 SEHNR and CDR2 FQNEAQ (reference sequence). CDR3 loop: CASSTRDSNQFF. CDR3 coding DNA: TGTGCCAGCAGCACAAGGGACAGCAATCAGTTCTTC.

This chain links TRBV10-3 with TRBJ1-2, with TRBD1 identical over 9 bases. Per the germline V gene, CDR1 is ENHRY and CDR2 is SYGVKD. This CDR3 contains 13 residues. Trimming cost V 10 bases and J 8 bases; bases outside gene matches: 11. In nucleotides, the CDR3 is TGTGCCACAGACACAGGGGGCGCTTACGGCTACACCTTC. It codes for CATDTGGAYGYTF.

V gene TRBV10-3 combines with J gene TRBJ2-1, with 8 nucleotides matching TRBD2. The CDR3 has 16 residues. V gave up 2 bases and J gave up 10 bases; unmatched junction bases: 13. Germline V gene sequence: CDR1 ENHRY, CDR2 SYGVKD. The CDR3 region has the DNA TGTGCCATCAGTGAGGGACTAGCCTTGGGGGAATGGGAGCAGTTCTTC. Its translation is CAISEGLALGEWEQFF.

This clonotype was seen ten or more times. The chain joins TRBV29-1 to TRBJ2-4; D is possibly TRBD1 or TRBD2 (5 bases each). The CDR3 is 13 amino acids. V lost 1 base, J lost 1 base, and 5 bases lay in between. CDR1 SQVTM and CDR2 ANQGSEA come from the germline V gene. This chain's CDR3 is CSVEGGAKNIQYF. The CDR3 DNA follows: TGCAGCGTTGAAGGGGGGGCCAAAAACATTCAGTACTTC.

This clonotype has more than one count but fewer than ten. This sequence joins TRBV5-1 and TRBJ1-2, with D maybe TRBD1 (5 bases). Germline assignment: CDR1 SGHRS and CDR2 YFSETQ. The CDR3 spans 15 residues. The V and J ends lost 3 bases and 3 bases respectively, with 15 bases between them. CDR3 sequence reads: CASSSERSTDYGYTF. The CDR3 bases are TGCGCCAGCAGCTCCGAGCGCTCGACAGACTATGGCTACACCTTC.

This clonotype came up a few times. V usage is TRBV7-9 and J usage is TRBJ2-1; TRBD1 matches 9 bases. There are 15 residues in the CDR3. CDR1 is SEHNR, CDR2 FQNEAQ, per germline (reference sequence). The V segment lost 5 bases and the J segment 10 bases; nucleotides outside the gene matches: 12. The CDR3 spells CASSHRDRANREQFF. CDR3 nucleotide sequence: TGTGCCAGCAGCCACCGGGACAGGGCTAACCGGGAGCAGTTCTTC.

This clonotype was counted only a few times. The CDR3 nucleotides are TGCGCCAGCAGCTTGCAAGGGGTATCTGGAAACACCATATATTTT. Its translation: CASSLQGVSGNTIYF. The chain carries TRBV5-1 and TRBJ1-3, with TRBD1 as a possible D gene (5 bases). Germline V gene sequence: CDR1 SGHRS, CDR2 YFSETQ. This CDR3 is 15 amino acids long. V was trimmed by 1 base and J by 1 base, leaving 9 bases between them.

This clonotype was observed many times. This rearrangement joins TRBV5-1 to TRBJ2-1; D is possibly TRBD2 (5 bases). Per the germline V gene, CDR1 is SGHRS and CDR2 is YFSETQ. The CDR3 spans 16 residues. V gave up 0 bases and J gave up 2 bases, with 12 bases separating them. The CDR3 sequence is CASSLAGGEPYNEQFF. The DNA for the CDR3 is TGCGCCAGCAGCTTGGCCGGAGGTGAACCCTACAATGAGCAGTTCTTC.

This clonotype has at least ten counts. The genes are TRBV3-1 and TRBJ2-1; 9 bases match TRBD2. The CDR3 has 16 residues. Germline trimming cut 3 bases from V and 4 bases from J; bases unmatched to any gene: 7. Germline V gives CDR1 LGHDT, CDR2 YNNKEL (reference sequence). The CDR3 reads CASSHRRTSVYNEQFF. The CDR3 coding sequence is TGTGCCAGCAGCCATCGGAGGACTAGCGTGTACAATGAGCAGTTCTTC.

This chain uses TRBV5-1 with TRBJ2-3; 12 bases agree with TRBD2. Losses at the gene ends were 1 base for V and 6 bases for J; bases not matched to a gene: 6. The CDR3 contains 16 residues. CDR1 is SGHRS, CDR2 YFSETQ, per germline. As DNA, the CDR3 is TGCGCCAGCAGCTTGACACTAGCGGGGGGTATGGATACGCAGTATTTT. It codes for CASSLTLAGGMDTQYF.

This clonotype was counted many times. The chain couples TRBV6-4 to TRBJ2-3; D is perhaps TRBD1 or TRBD2 (5 bases each). The germline V gene encodes CDR1 MRHNA and CDR2 SNTAGT. The CDR3 contains 14 residues. V lost 4 bases, J lost 5 bases, and 13 bases lay in between. The CDR3 protein is CASSANGARDTQYF. The DNA of the CDR3 is TGTGCCAGCAGTGCAAACGGGGCAAGAGATACGCAGTATTTT.

This clonotype was detected a few times. This sequence joins TRBV11-1 and TRBJ2-3; the match to TRBD1 covers 9 bases. CDR3 size: 14 residues. After removal of 5 bases from V and 8 bases from J, the junction contained 8 bases not matched to a gene. Germline V lookup: CDR1 SGHAT, CDR2 FQDESV (reference sequence). This chain's CDR3 is CASSINRGQGTQYF. The CDR3, as DNA: TGTGCCAGCAGCATAAACAGGGGGCAGGGTACGCAGTATTTT.